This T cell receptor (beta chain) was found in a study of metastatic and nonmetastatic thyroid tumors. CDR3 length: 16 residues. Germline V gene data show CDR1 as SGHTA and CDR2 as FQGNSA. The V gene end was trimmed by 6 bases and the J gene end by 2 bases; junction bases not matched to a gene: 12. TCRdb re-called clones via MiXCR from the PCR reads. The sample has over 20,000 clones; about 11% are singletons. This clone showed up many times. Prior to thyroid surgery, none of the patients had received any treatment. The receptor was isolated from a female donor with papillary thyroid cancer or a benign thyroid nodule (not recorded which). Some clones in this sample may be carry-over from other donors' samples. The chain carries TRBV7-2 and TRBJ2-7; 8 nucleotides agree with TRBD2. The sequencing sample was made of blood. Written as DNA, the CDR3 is TGTGCCAGCAGGCCCGAGCCTCCTAGCGGGCCCTACGAGCAGTACTTC. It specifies CASRPEPPSGPYEQYF. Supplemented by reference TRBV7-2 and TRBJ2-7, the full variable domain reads GAGVSQSPSNKVTEKGKDVELRCDPISGHTALYWYRQSLGQGLEFLIYFQGNSAPDKSGLPSDRFSAERTGGSVSTLTIQRTQQEDSAVYLCASRPEPPSGPYEQYFGPGTRLTVT.